The clone carrying this T cell receptor (beta chain) was detected a few times. Its antigen is undetermined. A single record per CDR3 protein comes from TCRdb applying MiXCR to the RT-PCR reads. The table records over 300,000 distinct CDR3 sequences, just over 20% of them present only once. The data are from a study of response to subunit inactivated influenza vaccine. CDR3 length equals 15 residues. CDR1 is MNHEY, CDR2 SMNVEV, per germline (reference sequence). V lost 5 bases and J lost 1, with 14 bases in between. Study-wide results and limits: The authors put forward the suggestion that each seasonal influenza vaccination may bring in only a limited number of new T cells.

This clonotype was obtained from a man between 50 and 69 years old who received an inactivated influenza vaccine. The gene calls are TRBV27 and TRBJ2-5; possibly TRBD1 or TRBD2 for D (5 bases each). The source was PBMCs from blood, collected about 20 months after vaccination. The DNA for the CDR3 is TGTGCCAGCAGTCGGGCCGGGGCGATCCAAGAGACCCAGTACTTC. Translated, it gives CASSRAGAIQETQYF.